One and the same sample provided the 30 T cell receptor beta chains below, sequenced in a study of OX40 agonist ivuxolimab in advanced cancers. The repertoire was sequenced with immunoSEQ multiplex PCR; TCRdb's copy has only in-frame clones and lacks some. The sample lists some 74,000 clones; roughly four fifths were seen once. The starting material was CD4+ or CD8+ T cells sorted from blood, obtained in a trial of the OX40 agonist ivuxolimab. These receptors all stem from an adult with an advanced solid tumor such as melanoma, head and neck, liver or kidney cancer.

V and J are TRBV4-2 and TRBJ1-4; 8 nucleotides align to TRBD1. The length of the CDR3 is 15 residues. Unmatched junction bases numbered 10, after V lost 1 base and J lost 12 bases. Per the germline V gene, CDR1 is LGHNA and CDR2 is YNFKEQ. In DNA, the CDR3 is TGTGCCAGCAGCCAAGTCCCCCGACAGGGGAGTCAACTGTTTTTT. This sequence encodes CASSQVPRQGSQLFF.

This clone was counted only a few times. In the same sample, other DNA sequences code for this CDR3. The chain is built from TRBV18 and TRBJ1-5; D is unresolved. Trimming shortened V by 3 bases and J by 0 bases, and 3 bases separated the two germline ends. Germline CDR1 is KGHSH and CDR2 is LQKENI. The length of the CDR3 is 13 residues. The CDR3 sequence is CASSPGSNQPQHF. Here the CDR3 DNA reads TGTGCCAGCTCACCCGGTAGCAATCAGCCCCAGCATTTT.

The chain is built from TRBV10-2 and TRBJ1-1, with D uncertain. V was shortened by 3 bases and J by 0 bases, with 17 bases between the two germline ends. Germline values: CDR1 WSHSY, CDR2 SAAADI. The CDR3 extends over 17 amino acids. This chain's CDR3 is CASSENPGLTLNTEAFF. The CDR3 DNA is TGCGCCAGCAGTGAAAACCCCGGCCTGACCCTGAACACTGAAGCTTTCTTT.

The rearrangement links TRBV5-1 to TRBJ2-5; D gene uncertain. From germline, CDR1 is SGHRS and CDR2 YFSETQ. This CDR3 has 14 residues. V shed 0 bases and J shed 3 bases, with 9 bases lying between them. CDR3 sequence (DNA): TGCGCCAGCAGCTTGGTAGGCCACGAAGAGACCCAGTACTTC. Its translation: CASSLVGHEETQYF.

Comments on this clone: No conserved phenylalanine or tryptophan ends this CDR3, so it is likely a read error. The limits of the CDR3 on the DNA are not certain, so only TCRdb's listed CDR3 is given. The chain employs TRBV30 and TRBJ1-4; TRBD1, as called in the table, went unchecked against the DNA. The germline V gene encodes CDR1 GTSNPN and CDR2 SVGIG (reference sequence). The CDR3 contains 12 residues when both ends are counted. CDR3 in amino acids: CAWSEDFLQGRV.

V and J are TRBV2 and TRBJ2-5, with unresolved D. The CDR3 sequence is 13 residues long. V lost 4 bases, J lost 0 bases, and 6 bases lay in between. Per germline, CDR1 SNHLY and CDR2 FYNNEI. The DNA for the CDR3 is TGTGCCAGCAGTGCGGAGTACCAAGAGACCCAGTACTTC. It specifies CASSAEYQETQYF.

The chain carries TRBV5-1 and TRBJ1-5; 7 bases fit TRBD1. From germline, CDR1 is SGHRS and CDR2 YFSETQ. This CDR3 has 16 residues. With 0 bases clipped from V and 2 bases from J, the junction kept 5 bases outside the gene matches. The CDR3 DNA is TGCGCCAGCAGCTTGGGGGGGACAGCAGGCAATCAGCCCCAGCATTTT. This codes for CASSLGGTAGNQPQHF. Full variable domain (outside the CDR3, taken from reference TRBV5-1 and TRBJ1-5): KAGVTQTPRYLIKTRGQQVTLSCSPISGHRSVSWYQQTPGQGLQFLFEYFSETQRNKGNFPGRFSGRQFSNSRSEMNVSTLELGDSALYLCASSLGGTAGNQPQHFGDGTRLSIL.

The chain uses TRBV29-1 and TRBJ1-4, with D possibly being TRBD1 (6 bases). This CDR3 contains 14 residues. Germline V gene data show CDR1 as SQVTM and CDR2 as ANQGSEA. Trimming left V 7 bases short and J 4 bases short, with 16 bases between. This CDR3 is CSAGGGRDNEKLFF. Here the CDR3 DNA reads TGCAGCGCCGGAGGGGGACGAGATAATGAAAAACTGTTTTTT.

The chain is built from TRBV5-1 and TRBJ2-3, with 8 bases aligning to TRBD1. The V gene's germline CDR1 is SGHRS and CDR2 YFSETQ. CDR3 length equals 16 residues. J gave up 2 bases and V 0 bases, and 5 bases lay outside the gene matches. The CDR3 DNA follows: TGCGCCAGCAGCTTGGGAGGCAGGGGGCTCACAGATACGCAGTATTTT. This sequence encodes CASSLGGRGLTDTQYF.

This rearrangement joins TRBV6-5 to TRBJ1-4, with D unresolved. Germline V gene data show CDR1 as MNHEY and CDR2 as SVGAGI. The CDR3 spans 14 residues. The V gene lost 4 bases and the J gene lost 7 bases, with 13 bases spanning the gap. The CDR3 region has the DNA TGTGCCAGCAGTTCCGGGCAATGGGGTGAAAAACTGTTTTTT. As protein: CASSSGQWGEKLFF.

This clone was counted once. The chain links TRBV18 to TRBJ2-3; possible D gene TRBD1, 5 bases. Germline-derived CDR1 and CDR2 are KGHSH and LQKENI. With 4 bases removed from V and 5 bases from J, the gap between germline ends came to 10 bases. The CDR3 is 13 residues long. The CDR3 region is CASSLRDRDTQYF. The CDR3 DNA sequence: TGTGCCAGCTCACTCAGGGATCGAGATACGCAGTATTTT.

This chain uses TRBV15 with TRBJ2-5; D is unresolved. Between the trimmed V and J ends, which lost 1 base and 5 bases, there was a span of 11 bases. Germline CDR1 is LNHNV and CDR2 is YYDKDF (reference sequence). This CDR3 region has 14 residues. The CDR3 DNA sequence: TGTGCCACCAGCAGAGGTCCAAGCGACGAGACCCAGTACTTC. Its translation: CATSRGPSDETQYF.

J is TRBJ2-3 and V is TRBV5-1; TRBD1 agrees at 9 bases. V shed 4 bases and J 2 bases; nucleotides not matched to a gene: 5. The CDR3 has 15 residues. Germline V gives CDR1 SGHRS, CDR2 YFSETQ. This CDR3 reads CASSVGQGNTDTQYF. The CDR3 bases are TGCGCCAGCAGCGTAGGACAGGGGAACACAGATACGCAGTATTTT.

The CDR3, as DNA: TGTGCCAGTAGTAAACAGGGACCGGACGCGAACACCGGGGAGCTGTTTTTT. Protein: CASSKQGPDANTGELFF. The V and J genes are TRBV19 and TRBJ2-2; perhaps TRBD1 as D (6 bases). CDR3 length equals 17 residues. Trimming shortened V by 4 bases and J by 0 bases, and 15 bases separated the two germline ends. Per germline, CDR1 LNHDA and CDR2 SQIVND (reference sequence).

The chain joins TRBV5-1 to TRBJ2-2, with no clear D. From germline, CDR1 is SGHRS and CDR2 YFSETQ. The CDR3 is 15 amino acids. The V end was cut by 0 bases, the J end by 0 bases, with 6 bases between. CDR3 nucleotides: TGCGCCAGCAGCTTGGGCAACACGAACACCGGGGAGCTGTTTTTT. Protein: CASSLGNTNTGELFF.

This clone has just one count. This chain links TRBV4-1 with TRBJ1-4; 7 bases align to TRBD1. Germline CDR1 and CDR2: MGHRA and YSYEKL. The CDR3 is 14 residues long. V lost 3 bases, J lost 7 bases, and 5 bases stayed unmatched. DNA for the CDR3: TGCGCCAGCAGCCAGACAGGGAGGGGTGAAAAACTGTTTTTT. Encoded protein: CASSQTGRGEKLFF.

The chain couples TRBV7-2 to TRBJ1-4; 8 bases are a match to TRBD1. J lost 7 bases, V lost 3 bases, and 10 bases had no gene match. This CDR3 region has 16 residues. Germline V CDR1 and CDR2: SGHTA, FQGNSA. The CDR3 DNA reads TGTGCCAGCAGCTTTTACCCTCAGGGGGCGGGTGAAAAACTGTTTTTT. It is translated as CASSFYPQGAGEKLFF.

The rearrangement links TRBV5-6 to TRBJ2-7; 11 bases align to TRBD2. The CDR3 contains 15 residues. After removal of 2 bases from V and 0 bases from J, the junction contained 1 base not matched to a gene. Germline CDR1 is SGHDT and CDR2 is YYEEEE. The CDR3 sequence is CASSLGLAGSYEQYF. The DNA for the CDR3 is TGTGCCAGCAGCTTAGGACTAGCGGGCTCCTACGAGCAGTACTTC. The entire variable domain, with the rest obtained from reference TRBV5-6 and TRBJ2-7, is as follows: DAGVTQSPTHLIKTRGQQVTLRCSPKSGHDTVSWYQQALGQGPQFIFQYYEEEERQRGNFPDRFSGHQFPNYSSELNVNALLLGDSALYLCASSLGLAGSYEQYFGPGTRLTVT.

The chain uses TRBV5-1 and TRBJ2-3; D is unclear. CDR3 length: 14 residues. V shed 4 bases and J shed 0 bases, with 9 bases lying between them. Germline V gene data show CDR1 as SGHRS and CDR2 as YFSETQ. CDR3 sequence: CASSPTTSTDTQYF. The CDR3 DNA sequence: TGCGCCAGCAGCCCGACCACTAGCACAGATACGCAGTATTTT.

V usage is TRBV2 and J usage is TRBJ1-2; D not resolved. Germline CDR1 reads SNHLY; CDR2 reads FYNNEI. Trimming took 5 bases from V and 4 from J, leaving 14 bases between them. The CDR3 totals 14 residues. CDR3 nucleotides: TGTGCCAGCAGTTACACAGTAGCGACCTATGGCTACACCTTC. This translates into CASSYTVATYGYTF.

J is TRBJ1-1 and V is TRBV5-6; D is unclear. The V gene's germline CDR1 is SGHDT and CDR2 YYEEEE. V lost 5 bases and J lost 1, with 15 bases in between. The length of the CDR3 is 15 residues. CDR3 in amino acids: CASRPLGGENTEAFF. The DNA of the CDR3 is TGTGCCAGCAGACCCCTTGGTGGGGAGAACACTGAAGCTTTCTTT. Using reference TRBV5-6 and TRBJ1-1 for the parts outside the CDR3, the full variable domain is DAGVTQSPTHLIKTRGQQVTLRCSPKSGHDTVSWYQQALGQGPQFIFQYYEEEERQRGNFPDRFSGHQFPNYSSELNVNALLLGDSALYLCASRPLGGENTEAFFGQGTRLTVV.

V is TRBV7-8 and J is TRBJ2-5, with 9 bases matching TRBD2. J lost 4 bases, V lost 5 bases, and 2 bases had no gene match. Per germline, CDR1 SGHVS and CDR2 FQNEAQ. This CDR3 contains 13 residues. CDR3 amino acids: CASSGSGGETQYF. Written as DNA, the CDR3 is TGTGCCAGCAGCGGTAGCGGGGGAGAGACCCAGTACTTC.

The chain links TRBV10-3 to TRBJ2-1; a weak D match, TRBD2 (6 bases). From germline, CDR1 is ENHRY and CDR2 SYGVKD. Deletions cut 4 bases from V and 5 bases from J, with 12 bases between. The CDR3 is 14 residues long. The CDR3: CAISARGTDNEQFF. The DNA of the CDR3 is TGTGCCATCAGTGCCCGGGGGACCGACAATGAGCAGTTCTTC.

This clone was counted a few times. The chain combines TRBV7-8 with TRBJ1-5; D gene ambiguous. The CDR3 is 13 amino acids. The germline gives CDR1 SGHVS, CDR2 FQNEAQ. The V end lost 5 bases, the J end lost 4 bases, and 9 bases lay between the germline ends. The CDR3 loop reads CASSARRNQPQHF. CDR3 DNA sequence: TGTGCCAGCAGCGCCCGCCGGAATCAGCCCCAGCATTTT.

CDR3 residues: CASSSGGPDEKLFF. CDR3 nucleotides: TGCGCCAGCAGCTCGGGGGGCCCAGATGAAAAACTGTTTTTT. The chain joins TRBV5-1 to TRBJ1-4; TRBD1 is a possible D gene (6 bases). V was pared by 3 bases and J by 6 bases, with 12 bases between. The CDR3 is made up of 14 amino acids. The germline gives CDR1 SGHRS, CDR2 YFSETQ.

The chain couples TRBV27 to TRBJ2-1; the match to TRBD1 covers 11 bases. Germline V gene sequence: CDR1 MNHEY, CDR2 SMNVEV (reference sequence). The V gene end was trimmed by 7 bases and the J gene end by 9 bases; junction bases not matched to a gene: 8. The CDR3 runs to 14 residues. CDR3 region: CASTRDRGIGEQFF. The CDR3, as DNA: TGTGCCAGCACTCGGGACAGGGGGATCGGTGAGCAGTTCTTC.

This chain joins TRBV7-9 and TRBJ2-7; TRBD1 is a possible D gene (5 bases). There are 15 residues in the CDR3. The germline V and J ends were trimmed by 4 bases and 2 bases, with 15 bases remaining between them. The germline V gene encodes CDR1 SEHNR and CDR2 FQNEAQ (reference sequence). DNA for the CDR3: TGTGCCAGCAGCTCTAACCGACAGCCTACCTACGAGCAGTACTTC. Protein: CASSSNRQPTYEQYF.

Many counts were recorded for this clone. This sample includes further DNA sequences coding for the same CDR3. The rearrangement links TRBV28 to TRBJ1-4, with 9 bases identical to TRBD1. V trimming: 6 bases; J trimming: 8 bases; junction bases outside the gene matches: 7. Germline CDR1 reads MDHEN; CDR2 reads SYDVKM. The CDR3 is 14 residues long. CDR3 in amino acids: CASSRGQGREKLFF. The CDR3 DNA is TGTGCCAGCAGCCGGGGACAGGGACGAGAAAAACTGTTTTTT.

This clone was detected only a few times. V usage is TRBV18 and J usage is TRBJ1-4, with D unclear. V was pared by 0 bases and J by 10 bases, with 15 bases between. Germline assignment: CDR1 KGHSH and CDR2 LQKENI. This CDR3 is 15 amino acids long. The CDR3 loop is CASSPPSVQEGKLFF. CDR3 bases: TGTGCCAGCTCACCACCATCGGTACAAGAGGGAAAACTGTTTTTT.

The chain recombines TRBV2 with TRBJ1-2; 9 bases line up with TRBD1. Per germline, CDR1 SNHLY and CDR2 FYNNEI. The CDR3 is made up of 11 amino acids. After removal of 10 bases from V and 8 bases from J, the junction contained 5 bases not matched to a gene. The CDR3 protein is CATTGGSGYTF. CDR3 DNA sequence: TGTGCCACGACAGGGGGATCGGGCTACACCTTC.